The 16 T cell receptor beta chains below were found in one sample sequenced in a study of identifying expanded T cells in peripheral blood. Generated by immunoSEQ multiplex PCR, the TCRdb table keeps only in-frame clones and is missing some. The sample holds 85,000 to 100,000 clones, about nine tenths seen once. Sequences were obtained from blood. These receptor sequences come from a person between 18 and 69 years old in good health.

The V and J genes are TRBV27 and TRBJ1-2; D gene unclear. V gave up 3 bases and J gave up 4 bases, with 12 bases separating them. The germline V gene encodes CDR1 MNHEY and CDR2 SMNVEV (reference sequence). The length of the CDR3 is 14 residues. This chain's CDR3 is CASSLTPTIYGYTF. The CDR3 coding sequence is TGTGCCAGCAGTTTGACTCCGACGATCTATGGCTACACCTTC.

The chain links TRBV2 to TRBJ2-7; no reliable D call. Germline V gene data show CDR1 as SNHLY and CDR2 as FYNNEI. The CDR3 is 16 amino acids. V was cut by 0 bases and J by 2 bases, with 14 bases left in between. The CDR3 spells CASSEAQQSITYEQYF. DNA of the CDR3: TGTGCCAGCAGTGAAGCGCAACAGTCAATAACCTACGAGCAGTACTTC.

Only a few counts were recorded for this clone. The V gene is TRBV11-2, the J gene TRBJ2-1, with 14 bases fitting TRBD2. Germline CDR1 SGHAT, CDR2 FQNNGV. Trimming cost V 5 bases and J 7 bases; bases outside gene matches: 4. This CDR3 spans 15 amino acids. The DNA of the CDR3 is TGTGCCAGCAGCCCGGGGACTAGCGGGGGAAATGAGCAGTTCTTC. Amino acid sequence: CASSPGTSGGNEQFF.

The V and J genes are TRBV7-9 and TRBJ1-3; D unclear. The germline V and J ends were trimmed by 3 bases and 1 base, with 7 bases remaining between them. There are 14 residues in the CDR3. Per the germline V gene, CDR1 is SEHNR and CDR2 is FQNEAQ (reference sequence). CDR3 amino acids: CASSFDGSGNTIYF. The DNA of the CDR3 is TGTGCCAGCAGCTTCGACGGTTCTGGAAACACCATATATTTT.

V usage is TRBV18 and J usage is TRBJ1-4, with a possible D match to TRBD1 (6 bases). CDR1 and CDR2 (germline): KGHSH, LQKENI. The CDR3 totals 14 residues. V shed 3 bases and J shed 9 bases, with 14 bases lying between them. The chain's CDR3 is CASSPSGDMKKLFF. The DNA of the CDR3 is TGTGCCAGCTCACCCTCAGGGGATATGAAAAAACTGTTTTTT.

This clone came up once. The chain uses TRBV18 and TRBJ1-1; perhaps TRBD1 as D (6 bases). The ends were cut back, 1 base at V and 3 bases at J, with 9 bases in the middle. Looked up from germline, CDR1 is KGHSH and CDR2 is LQKENI. CDR3 length: 14 residues. CDR3 DNA: TGTGCCAGCTCACCACTACAGGGAGACACTGAAGCTTTCTTT. Protein: CASSPLQGDTEAFF.

This clone was seen at least ten times. The chain has TRBV6-1 and TRBJ1-4; TRBD1 agrees at 7 bases. Trimming at V came to 4 bases and at J to 10 bases, leaving 12 bases not matched to a gene. The CDR3 is 15 residues long. Germline-derived CDR1 and CDR2 are MNHNS and SASEGT. The CDR3 sequence: CASSVAGGSVGKLFF. The CDR3 bases are TGTGCCAGCAGTGTGGCAGGGGGAAGTGTCGGAAAACTGTTTTTT.

This rearrangement joins TRBV5-1 to TRBJ2-7; possibly TRBD2 for D (6 bases). Germline CDR1 reads SGHRS; CDR2 reads YFSETQ. CDR3 length: 14 residues. The V gene lost 2 bases and the J gene lost 0 bases, with 9 bases spanning the gap. The CDR3 loop is CASSFGGSSYEQYF. CDR3 sequence (DNA): TGCGCCAGCAGCTTTGGGGGGAGCTCCTACGAGCAGTACTTC.

The chain recombines TRBV6-1 with TRBJ1-5; no firm D call. V was shortened by 0 bases and J by 7 bases, with 22 bases between the two germline ends. The CDR3 runs to 18 residues. Germline V lookup: CDR1 MNHNS, CDR2 SASEGT. The CDR3 loop reads CASSEAAPGLSGSQPQHF. As DNA, the CDR3 is TGTGCCAGCAGTGAAGCCGCGCCGGGCCTTTCGGGGAGCCAGCCCCAGCATTTT.

The chain is built from TRBV7-2 and TRBJ2-7, with 10 bases lining up with TRBD2. CDR1 is SGHTA, CDR2 FQGNSA, per germline. The length of the CDR3 is 16 residues. With V trimmed by 2 bases and J by 0 bases, 4 bases remained unmatched. The CDR3, as DNA: TGTGCCAGCAGCTTAACTAGCGGGATAGCCTCCTACGAGCAGTACTTC. Amino acid sequence: CASSLTSGIASYEQYF. Complete variable domain (other parts from reference TRBV7-2 and TRBJ2-7): GAGVSQSPSNKVTEKGKDVELRCDPISGHTALYWYRQSLGQGLEFLIYFQGNSAPDKSGLPSDRFSAERTGGSVSTLTIQRTQQEDSAVYLCASSLTSGIASYEQYFGPGTRLTVT.

The table lists this clone with a few counts. V usage is TRBV9 and J usage is TRBJ2-3, with a weak D call TRBD2 (6 bases). With 1 base removed from V and 0 bases from J, the gap between germline ends came to 12 bases. The CDR3 covers 16 residues. Germline-derived CDR1 and CDR2 are SGDLS and YYNGEE. The CDR3 DNA is TGTGCCAGCAGCGTACGTGGCGGGGATAGCACAGATACGCAGTATTTT. As protein: CASSVRGGDSTDTQYF.

The chain combines TRBV10-3 with TRBJ2-2, with D uncertain. Between the trimmed V and J ends, which lost 5 bases and 3 bases, there was a span of 7 bases. The CDR3 runs 13 residues. Germline CDR1 ENHRY, CDR2 SYGVKD. CDR3 coding DNA: TGTGCCATCAGTCCCCCCGACACCGGGGAGCTGTTTTTT. Translation gives CAISPPDTGELFF.

This clone occurred a few times. The V gene is TRBV28, the J gene TRBJ1-5; TRBD1 matches 8 bases. The CDR3 contains 13 residues. Germline loops: CDR1 MDHEN, CDR2 SYDVKM. The J segment lost 9 bases and the V segment lost 6 bases, leaving 7 bases of the junction unmatched. The CDR3 DNA follows: TGTGCCAGCAGGCTGACAGGGGTAGGGCCCCAGCATTTT. Its protein product is CASRLTGVGPQHF.

The chain carries TRBV13 and TRBJ2-7; 12 bases align to TRBD2. Germline lookup yields CDR1 PRHDT and CDR2 FYEKMQ (reference sequence). Trimming took 0 bases from V and 3 from J; bases not matched to a gene: 6. This CDR3 is built from 17 residues. The CDR3 nucleotides read TGTGCCAGCAGCTTAGGCGGTCTAGCGGGAGGGCTCTACGAGCAGTACTTC. The encoded protein is CASSLGGLAGGLYEQYF.

The chain carries TRBV19 and TRBJ2-5; 10 bases agree with TRBD1. The V gene end was trimmed by 4 bases and the J gene end by 5 bases; junction bases not matched to a gene: 7. The CDR3 extends over 15 amino acids. The germline CDR1 and CDR2 sequences are LNHDA and SQIVND (reference sequence). CDR3 sequence reads: CASSTSGQGWETQYF. For the CDR3, the DNA is TGTGCCAGTAGTACATCGGGACAGGGGTGGGAGACCCAGTACTTC.

CDR3 coding DNA: TGTGCCAGCAGCTCCTTCGGGGTAGCGGGAGGGGTTGAGCAGTTCTTC. The encoded protein is CASSSFGVAGGVEQFF. This chain links TRBV6-6 with TRBJ2-1, with 11 bases matching TRBD2. The CDR3 runs 16 residues. Per germline, CDR1 MNHNY and CDR2 SVGAGI (reference sequence). V lost 6 bases to trimming and J lost 9 bases; unmatched junction nucleotides: 13.